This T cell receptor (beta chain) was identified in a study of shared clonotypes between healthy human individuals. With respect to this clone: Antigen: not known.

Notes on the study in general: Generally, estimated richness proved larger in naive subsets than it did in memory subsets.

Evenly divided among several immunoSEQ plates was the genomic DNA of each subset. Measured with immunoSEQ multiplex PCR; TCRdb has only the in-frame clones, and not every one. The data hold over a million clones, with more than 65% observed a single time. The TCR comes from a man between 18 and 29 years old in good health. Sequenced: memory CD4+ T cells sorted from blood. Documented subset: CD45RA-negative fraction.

The CDR3 nucleotides are TGTGCCAGCAGCCTGTACGAGGGCTTCAAAGAGACCCAGTACTTC. This gives the protein CASSLYEGFKETQYF. The rearrangement uses TRBV28 and TRBJ2-5, with a tentative D call TRBD2 (5 bases). V lost 6 bases to trimming and J lost 3 bases, with 17 bases between them. The germline CDR1 and CDR2 sequences are MDHEN and SYDVKM. The CDR3 has 15 amino acids.